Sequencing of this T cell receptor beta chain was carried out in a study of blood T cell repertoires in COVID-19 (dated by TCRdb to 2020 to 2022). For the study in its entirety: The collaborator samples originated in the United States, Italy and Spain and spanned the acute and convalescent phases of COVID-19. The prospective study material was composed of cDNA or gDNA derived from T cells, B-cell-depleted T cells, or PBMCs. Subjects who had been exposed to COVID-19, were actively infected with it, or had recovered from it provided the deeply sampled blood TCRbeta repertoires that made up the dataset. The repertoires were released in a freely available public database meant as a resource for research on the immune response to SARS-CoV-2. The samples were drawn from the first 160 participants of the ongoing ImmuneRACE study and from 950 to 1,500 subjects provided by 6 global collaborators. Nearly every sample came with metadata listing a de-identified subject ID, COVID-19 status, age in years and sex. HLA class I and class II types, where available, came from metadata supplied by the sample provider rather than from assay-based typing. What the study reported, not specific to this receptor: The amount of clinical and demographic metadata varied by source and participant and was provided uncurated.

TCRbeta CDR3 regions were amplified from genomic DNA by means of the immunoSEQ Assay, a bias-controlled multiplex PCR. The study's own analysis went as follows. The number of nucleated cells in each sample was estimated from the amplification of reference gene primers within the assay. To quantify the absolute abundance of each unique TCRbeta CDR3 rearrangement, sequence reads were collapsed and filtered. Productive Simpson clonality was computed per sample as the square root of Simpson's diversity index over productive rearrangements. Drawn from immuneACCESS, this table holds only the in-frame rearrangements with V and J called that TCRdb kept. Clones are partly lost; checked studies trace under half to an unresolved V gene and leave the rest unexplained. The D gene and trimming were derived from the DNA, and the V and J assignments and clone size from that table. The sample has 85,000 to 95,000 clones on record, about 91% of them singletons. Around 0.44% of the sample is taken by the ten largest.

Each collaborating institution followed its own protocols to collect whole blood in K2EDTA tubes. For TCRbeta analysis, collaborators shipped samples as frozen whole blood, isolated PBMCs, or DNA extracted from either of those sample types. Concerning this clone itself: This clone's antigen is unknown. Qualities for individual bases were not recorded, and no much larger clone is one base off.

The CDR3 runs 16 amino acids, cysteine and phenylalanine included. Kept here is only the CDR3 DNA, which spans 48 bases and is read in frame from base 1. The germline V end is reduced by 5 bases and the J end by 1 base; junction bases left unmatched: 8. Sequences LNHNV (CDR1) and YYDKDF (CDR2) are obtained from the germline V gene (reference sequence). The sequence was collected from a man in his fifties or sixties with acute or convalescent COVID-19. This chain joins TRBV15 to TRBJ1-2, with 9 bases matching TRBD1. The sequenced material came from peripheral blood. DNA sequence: TGTGCCACCAGCGTCAGACAGGGGGGCATTAACTATGGCTACACCTTC. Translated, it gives CATSVRQGGINYGYTF.